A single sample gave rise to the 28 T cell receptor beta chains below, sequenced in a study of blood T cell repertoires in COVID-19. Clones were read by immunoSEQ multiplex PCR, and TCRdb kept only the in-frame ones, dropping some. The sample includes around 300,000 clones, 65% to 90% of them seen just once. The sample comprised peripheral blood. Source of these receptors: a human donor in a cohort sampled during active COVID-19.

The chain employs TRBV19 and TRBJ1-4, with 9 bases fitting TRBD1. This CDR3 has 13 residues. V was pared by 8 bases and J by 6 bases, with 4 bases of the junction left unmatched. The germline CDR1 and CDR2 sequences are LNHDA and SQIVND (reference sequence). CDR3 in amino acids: CASLDRGDEKLFF. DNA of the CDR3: TGTGCCAGTCTGGACAGGGGAGATGAAAAACTGTTTTTT.

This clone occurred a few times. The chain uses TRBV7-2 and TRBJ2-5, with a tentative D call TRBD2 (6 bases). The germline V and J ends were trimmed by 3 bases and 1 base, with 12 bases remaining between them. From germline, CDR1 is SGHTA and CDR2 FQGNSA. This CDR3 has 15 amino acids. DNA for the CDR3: TGTGCCAGCAGCTTCGGGGGAGTCGGCCAAGAGACCCAGTACTTC. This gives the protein CASSFGGVGQETQYF.

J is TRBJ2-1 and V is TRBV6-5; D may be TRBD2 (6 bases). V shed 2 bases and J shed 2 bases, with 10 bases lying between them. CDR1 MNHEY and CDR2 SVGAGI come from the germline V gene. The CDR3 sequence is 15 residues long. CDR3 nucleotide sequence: TGTGCCAGCAGTTACGATGCGGGACCCTACAATGAGCAGTTCTTC. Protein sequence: CASSYDAGPYNEQFF.

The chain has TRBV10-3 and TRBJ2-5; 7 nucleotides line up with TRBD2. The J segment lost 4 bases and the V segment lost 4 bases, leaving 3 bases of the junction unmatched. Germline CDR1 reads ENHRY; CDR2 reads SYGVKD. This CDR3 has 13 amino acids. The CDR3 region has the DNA TGTGCCATCAGTGCGGGGGAGGGAGAGACCCAGTACTTC. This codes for CAISAGEGETQYF.

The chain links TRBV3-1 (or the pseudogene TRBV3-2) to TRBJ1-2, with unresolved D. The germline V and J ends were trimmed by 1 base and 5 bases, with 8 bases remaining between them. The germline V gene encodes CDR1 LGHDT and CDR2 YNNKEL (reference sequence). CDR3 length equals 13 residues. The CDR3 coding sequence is TGTGCCAGCAGCCAAGTCCAATTTTATGGCTACACCTTC. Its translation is CASSQVQFYGYTF.

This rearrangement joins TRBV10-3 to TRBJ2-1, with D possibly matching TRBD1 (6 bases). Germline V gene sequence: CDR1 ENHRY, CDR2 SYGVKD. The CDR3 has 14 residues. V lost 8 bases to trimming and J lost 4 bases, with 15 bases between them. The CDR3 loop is CAIGQKGGYNEQFF. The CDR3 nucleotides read TGTGCCATCGGGCAGAAAGGGGGATACAATGAGCAGTTCTTC.

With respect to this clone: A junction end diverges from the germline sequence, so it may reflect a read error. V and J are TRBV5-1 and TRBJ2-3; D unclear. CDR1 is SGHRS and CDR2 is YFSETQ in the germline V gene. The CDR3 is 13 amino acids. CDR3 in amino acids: CASGFVSTDTQYF. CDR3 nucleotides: TGCGCCAGCGGCTTCGTCAGCACAGATACGCAGTATTTT.

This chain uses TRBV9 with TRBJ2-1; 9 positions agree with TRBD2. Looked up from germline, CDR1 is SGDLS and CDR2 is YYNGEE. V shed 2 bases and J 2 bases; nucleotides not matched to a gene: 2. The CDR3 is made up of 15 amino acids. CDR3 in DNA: TGTGCCAGCAGCGTCGGGACTAGCCCCTACAATGAGCAGTTCTTC. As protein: CASSVGTSPYNEQFF.

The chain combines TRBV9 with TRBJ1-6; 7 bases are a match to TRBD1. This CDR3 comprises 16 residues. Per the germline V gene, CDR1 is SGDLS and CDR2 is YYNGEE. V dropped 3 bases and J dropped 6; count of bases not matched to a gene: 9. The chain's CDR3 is CASSAQGELSNSPLHF. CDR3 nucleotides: TGTGCCAGCAGCGCCCAGGGGGAGTTGAGTAATTCACCCCTCCACTTT.

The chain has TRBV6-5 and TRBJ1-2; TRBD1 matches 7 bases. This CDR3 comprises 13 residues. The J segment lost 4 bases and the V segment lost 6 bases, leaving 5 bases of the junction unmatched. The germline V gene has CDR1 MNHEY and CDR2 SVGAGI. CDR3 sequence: CASRTGNGYGYTF. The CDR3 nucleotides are TGTGCCAGCAGGACAGGGAACGGCTATGGCTACACCTTC.

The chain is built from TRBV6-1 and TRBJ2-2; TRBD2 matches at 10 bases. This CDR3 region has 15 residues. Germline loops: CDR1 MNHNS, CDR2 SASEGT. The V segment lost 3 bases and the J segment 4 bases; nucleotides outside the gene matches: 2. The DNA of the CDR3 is TGTGCCAGCAGTGAGATAGCGGGAGGCACCGGGGAGCTGTTTTTT. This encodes CASSEIAGGTGELFF.

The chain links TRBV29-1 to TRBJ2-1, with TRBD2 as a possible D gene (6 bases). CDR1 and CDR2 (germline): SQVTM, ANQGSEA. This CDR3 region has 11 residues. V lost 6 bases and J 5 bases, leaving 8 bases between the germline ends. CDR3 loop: CSVGRDNEQFF. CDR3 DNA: TGCAGCGTCGGGAGAGACAATGAGCAGTTCTTC.

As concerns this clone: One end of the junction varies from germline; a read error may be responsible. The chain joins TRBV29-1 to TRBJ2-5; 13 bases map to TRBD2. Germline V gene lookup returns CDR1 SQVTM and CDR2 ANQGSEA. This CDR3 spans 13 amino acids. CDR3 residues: CSVEGLAGDTPHF. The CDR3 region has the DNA TGCAGCGTAGAAGGACTAGCGGGAGATACGCCCCACTTC.

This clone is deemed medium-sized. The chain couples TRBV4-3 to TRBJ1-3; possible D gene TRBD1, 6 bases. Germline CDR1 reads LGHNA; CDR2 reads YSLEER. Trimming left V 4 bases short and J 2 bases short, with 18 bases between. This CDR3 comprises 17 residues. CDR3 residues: CASSPKLPGVAGNTIYF. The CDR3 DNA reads TGCGCCAGCAGCCCAAAGCTCCCAGGGGTTGCTGGAAACACCATATATTTT.

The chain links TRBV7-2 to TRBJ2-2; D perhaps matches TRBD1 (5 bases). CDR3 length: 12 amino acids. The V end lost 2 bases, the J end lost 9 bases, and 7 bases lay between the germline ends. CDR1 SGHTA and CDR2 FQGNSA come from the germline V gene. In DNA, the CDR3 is TGTGCCAGCAGCTTAAGGGGAAGGGAGCTGTTTTTT. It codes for CASSLRGRELFF. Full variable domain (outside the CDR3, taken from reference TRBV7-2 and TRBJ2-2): GAGVSQSPSNKVTEKGKDVELRCDPISGHTALYWYRQSLGQGLEFLIYFQGNSAPDKSGLPSDRFSAERTGGSVSTLTIQRTQQEDSAVYLCASSLRGRELFFGEGSRLTVL.

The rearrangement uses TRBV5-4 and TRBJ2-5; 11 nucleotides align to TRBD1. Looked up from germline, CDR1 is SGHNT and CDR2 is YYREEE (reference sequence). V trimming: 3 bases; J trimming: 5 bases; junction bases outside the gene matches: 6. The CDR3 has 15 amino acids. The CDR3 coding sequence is TGTGCCAGCAGCTCGGACAGGGGGCTGGGGGAGACCCAGTACTTC. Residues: CASSSDRGLGETQYF. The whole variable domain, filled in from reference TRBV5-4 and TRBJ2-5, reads ETGVTQSPTHLIKTRGQQVTLRCSSQSGHNTVSWYQQALGQGPQFIFQYYREEENGRGNFPPRFSGLQFPNYSSELNVNALELDDSALYLCASSSDRGLGETQYFGPGTRLLVL.

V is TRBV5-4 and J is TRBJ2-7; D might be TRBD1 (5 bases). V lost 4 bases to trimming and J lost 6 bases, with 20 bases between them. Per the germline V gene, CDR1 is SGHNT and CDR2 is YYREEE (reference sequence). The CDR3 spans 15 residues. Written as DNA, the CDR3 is TGTGCCAGCAGCACTGGACAAAGCACCCTCTCCGAGCAGTACTTC. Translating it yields CASSTGQSTLSEQYF.

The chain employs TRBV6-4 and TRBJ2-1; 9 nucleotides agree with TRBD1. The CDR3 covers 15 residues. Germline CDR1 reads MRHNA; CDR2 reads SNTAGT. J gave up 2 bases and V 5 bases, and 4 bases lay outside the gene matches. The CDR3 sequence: CASSPGTGPYNEQFF. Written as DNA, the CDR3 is TGTGCCAGCAGTCCCGGGACAGGGCCCTACAATGAGCAGTTCTTC.

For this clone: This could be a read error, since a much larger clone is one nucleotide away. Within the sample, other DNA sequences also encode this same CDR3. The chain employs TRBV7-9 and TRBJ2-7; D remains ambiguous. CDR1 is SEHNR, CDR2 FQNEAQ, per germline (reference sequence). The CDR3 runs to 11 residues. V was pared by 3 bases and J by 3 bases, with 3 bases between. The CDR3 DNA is TGTGCCAGCAGCTTCAGCTACGAGCAGTACTTC. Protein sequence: CASSFSYEQYF. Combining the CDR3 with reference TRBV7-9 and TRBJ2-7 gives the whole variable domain DTGVSQNPRHKITKRGQNVTFRCDPISEHNRLYWYRQTLGQGPEFLTYFQNEAQLEKSRLLSDRFSAERPKGSFSTLEIQRTEQGDSAMYLCASSFSYEQYFGPGTRLTVT.

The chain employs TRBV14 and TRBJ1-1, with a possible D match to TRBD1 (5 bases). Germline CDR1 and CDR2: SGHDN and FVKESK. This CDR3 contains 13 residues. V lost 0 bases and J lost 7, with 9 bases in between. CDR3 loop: CASSQEWGSEAFF. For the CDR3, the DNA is TGTGCCAGCAGCCAAGAGTGGGGCAGTGAAGCTTTCTTT.

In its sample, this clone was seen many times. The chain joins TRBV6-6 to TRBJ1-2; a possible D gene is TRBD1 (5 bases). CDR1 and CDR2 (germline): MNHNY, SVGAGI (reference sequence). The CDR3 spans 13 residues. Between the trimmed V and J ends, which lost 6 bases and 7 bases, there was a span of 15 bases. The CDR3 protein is CASSMDTTAGYTF. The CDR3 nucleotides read TGTGCCAGCAGCATGGACACGACTGCTGGCTACACCTTC.

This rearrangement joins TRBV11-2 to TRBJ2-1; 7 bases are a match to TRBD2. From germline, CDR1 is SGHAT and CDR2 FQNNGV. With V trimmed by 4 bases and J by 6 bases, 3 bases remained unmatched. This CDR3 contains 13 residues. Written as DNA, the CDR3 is TGTGCCAGCAGCTCGGGGACTATCAATGAGCAGTTCTTC. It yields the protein CASSSGTINEQFF.

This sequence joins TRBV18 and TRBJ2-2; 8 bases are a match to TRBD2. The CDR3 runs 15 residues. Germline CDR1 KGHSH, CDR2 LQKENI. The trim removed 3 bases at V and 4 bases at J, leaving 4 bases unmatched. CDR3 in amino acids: CASSPQAGATGELFF. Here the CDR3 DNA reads TGTGCCAGCTCACCCCAAGCGGGAGCCACCGGGGAGCTGTTTTTT.

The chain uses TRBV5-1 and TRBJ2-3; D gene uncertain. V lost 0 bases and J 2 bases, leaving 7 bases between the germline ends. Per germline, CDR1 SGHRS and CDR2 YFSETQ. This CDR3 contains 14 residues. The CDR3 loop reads CASSLGAFTDTQYF. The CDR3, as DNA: TGCGCCAGCAGCTTGGGGGCCTTCACAGATACGCAGTATTTT.

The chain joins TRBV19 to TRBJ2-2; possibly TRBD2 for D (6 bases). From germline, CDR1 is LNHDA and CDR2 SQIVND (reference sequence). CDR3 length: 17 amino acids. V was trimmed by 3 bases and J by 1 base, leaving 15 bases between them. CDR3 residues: CASSIVGTGKNTGELFF. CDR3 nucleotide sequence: TGTGCCAGTAGTATTGTTGGGACTGGGAAGAACACCGGGGAGCTGTTTTTT.

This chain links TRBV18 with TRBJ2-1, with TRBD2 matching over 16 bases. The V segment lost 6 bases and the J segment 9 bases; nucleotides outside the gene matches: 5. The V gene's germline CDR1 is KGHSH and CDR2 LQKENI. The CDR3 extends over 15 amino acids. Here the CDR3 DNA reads TGTGCCAGCTCCTTGGGACTAGCGGGAGGGTCTGAGCAGTTCTTC. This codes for CASSLGLAGGSEQFF.

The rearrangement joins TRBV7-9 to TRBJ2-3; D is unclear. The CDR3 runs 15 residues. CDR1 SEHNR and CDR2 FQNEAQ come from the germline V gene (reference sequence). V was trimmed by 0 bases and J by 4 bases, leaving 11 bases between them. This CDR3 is CASSLAYLESDTQYF. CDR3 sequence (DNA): TGTGCCAGCAGCTTAGCGTACTTAGAGTCAGATACGCAGTATTTT.

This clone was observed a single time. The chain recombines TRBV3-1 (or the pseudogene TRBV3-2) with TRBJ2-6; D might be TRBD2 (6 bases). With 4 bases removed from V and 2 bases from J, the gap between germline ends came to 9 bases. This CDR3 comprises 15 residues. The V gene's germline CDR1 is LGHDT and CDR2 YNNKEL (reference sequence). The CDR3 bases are TGTGCCAGCAGCCCTAGACTAGCTGGGGCCAACGTCCTGACTTTC. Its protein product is CASSPRLAGANVLTF.